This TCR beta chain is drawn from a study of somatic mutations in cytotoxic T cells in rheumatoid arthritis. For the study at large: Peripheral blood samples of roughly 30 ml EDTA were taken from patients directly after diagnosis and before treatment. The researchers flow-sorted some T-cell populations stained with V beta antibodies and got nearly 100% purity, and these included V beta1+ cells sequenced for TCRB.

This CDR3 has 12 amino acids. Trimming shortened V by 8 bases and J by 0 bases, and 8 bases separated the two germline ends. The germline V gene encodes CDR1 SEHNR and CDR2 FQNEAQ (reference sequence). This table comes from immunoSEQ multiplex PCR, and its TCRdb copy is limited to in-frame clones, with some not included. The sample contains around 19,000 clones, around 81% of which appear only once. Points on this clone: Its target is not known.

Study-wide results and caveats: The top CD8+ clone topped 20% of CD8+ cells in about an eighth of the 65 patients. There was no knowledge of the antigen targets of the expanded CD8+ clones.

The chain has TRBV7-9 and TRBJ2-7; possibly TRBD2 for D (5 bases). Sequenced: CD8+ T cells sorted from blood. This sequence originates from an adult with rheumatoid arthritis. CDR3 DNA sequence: TGTGCCAGCGAGGGCCGCTCCTACGAGCAGTACTTC. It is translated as CASEGRSYEQYF.